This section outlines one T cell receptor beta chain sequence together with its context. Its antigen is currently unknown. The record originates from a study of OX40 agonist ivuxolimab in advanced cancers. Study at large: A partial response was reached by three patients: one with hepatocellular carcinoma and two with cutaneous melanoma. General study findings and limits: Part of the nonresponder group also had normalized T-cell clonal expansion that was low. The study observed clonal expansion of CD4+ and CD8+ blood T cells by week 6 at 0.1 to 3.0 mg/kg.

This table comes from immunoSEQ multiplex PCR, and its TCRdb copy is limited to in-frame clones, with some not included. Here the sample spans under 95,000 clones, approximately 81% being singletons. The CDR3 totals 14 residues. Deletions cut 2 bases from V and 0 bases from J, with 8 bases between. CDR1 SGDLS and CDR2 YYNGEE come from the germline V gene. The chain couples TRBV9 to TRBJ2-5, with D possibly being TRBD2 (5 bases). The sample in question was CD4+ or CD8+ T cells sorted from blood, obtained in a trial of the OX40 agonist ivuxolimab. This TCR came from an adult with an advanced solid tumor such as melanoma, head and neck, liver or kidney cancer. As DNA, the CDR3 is TGTGCCAGCAGCGTGAGGGTAGACCAAGAGACCCAGTACTTC. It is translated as CASSVRVDQETQYF.